This T cell receptor (beta chain) was recovered during a study of T cell responses to AZD1222 COVID-19 vaccine. The CDR3 length is 16 residues. Germline CDR1 SGHRS, CDR2 YFSETQ. V dropped 4 bases and J dropped 0; count of bases not matched to a gene: 5. A note on this clone: The antigen remains unidentified.

Profiling relied on immunoSEQ multiplex PCR, and the TCRdb table lists in-frame clones only, not all of them. Here the sample spans 240,000 or so clones, 93% being singletons. Overall study results and limits: Clonal diversity may have been underestimated in mostly white British donors. Epitopes outside B.1.351 and B.1.1.7 mutated regions reportedly drew nearly half of spike TCRs.

This chain joins TRBV5-1 and TRBJ2-2; 8 bases are shared with TRBD1. Sequenced material: peripheral blood, taken on day 0 of AZD1222 vaccination. This TCR came from an adult in good health. CDR3 sequence (DNA): TGCGCCAGCAGCCCGCGACAGGGGACGAACACCGGGGAGCTGTTTTTT. Protein product: CASSPRQGTNTGELFF.